The T cell receptor (beta chain) described here comes from a study of early T cells in non-severe SARS-CoV-2 infection. At the level of the study: RNA in bulk from unsorted whole blood was sequenced, and chains were unpaired. Notes on the study in general: Comparison of clonotypes with VDJdb favored anti-spike CD8 responses while missing private and CD4 specificities.

The CDR3 consists of 15 residues. CDR1 is SGHTA, CDR2 FQGNSA, per germline. The V and J ends lost 4 bases and 0 bases, in that order; junction bases with no gene match: 3. The TCR library protocol attached unique molecular identifiers to the individual cDNA molecules. A single record per CDR3 protein comes from TCRdb applying MiXCR to the 5' RACE reads. The table includes tens of thousands of distinct CDR3 sequences, 16% detected once. The sample holds a few counts of this clonotype. What it binds is unknown. This TCR derives from an adult who was a healthcare worker with PCR-confirmed SARS-CoV-2 infection or an uninfected control (not recorded which). Sequences were derived from whole blood, sampled at baseline. The chain couples TRBV7-2 to TRBJ2-7; the match to TRBD2 covers 10 bases. The CDR3 region has the DNA TGTGCCAGCAGCTCGACTAGCGGGTACTCCTACGAGCAGTACTTC. Translated, it gives CASSSTSGYSYEQYF.